These 15 T cell receptor beta chains were sequenced from one sample in a study of blood T cell repertoires in COVID-19. Generated by immunoSEQ multiplex PCR, the TCRdb table keeps only in-frame clones and is missing some. This table holds more than 250,000 clones, approximately 85% found once. Sequenced sample: peripheral blood. The source of these receptors is a man aged 50 to 60 with active or convalescent COVID-19.

Concerning this clone itself: The sample contains more than one DNA sequence encoding this CDR3. This sequence joins TRBV30 and TRBJ1-6, with 10 bases matching TRBD1. Germline-derived CDR1 and CDR2 are GTSNPN and SVGIG (reference sequence). CDR3 size: 13 residues. V trimming: 3 bases; J trimming: 9 bases; junction bases outside the gene matches: 2. The CDR3 DNA reads as TGTGCCTGGAGGGGACAGGGGCGTTCACCCCTCCACTTT. This translates into CAWRGQGRSPLHF.

This rearrangement joins TRBV12-5 to TRBJ1-3; D unresolved. This CDR3 comprises 13 residues. The V gene lost 1 base and the J gene lost 3 bases, with 4 bases spanning the gap. Germline assignment: CDR1 LGHNT and CDR2 FRNRAP. The CDR3 DNA sequence: TGTGCTAGTGGTTTGGGCGGTGGAAACACCATATATTTT. Translation gives CASGLGGGNTIYF.

This chain uses TRBV7-9 with TRBJ1-2; 11 positions agree with TRBD1. This CDR3 has 13 residues. The germline CDR1 and CDR2 sequences are SEHNR and FQNEAQ (reference sequence). V lost 5 bases to trimming and J lost 6 bases; unmatched junction nucleotides: 2. The CDR3: CASSRTGGNGYTF. CDR3 DNA sequence: TGTGCCAGCAGCCGGACAGGGGGCAATGGCTACACCTTC.

The CDR3 loop reads CASSYSGRVETQYF. The CDR3 coding sequence is TGTGCCAGTAGTTACAGCGGGAGGGTCGAGACCCAGTACTTC. The chain links TRBV19 to TRBJ2-5, with TRBD2 matching over 10 bases. Germline CDR1 reads LNHDA; CDR2 reads SQIVND (reference sequence). The CDR3 totals 14 residues. V was clipped by 5 bases and J by 5 bases; unmatched bases: 5.

The rearrangement joins TRBV30 to TRBJ2-5; tentatively, D is TRBD1 (5 bases). V was clipped by 2 bases and J by 5 bases, with 18 bases between them. The CDR3 totals 15 residues. CDR1 and CDR2 from the germline V gene are GTSNPN and SVGIG (reference sequence). The CDR3 sequence is CAWSSPWRQRETQYF. DNA of the CDR3: TGTGCCTGGAGTTCACCCTGGAGACAGAGGGAGACCCAGTACTTC.

The chain uses TRBV19 and TRBJ1-5; the D gene is possibly TRBD1 (5 bases). From germline, CDR1 is LNHDA and CDR2 SQIVND (reference sequence). The length of the CDR3 is 15 residues. The germline V and J ends were trimmed by 5 bases and 1 base, with 12 bases remaining between them. The CDR3 coding sequence is TGTGCCAGTAGTCCCAGACAGAGGAGCAATCAGCCCCAGCATTTT. Residues: CASSPRQRSNQPQHF.

The chain links TRBV5-6 to TRBJ1-2; no reliable D call. This CDR3 has 13 residues. The V and J ends lost 0 bases and 3 bases respectively, with 6 bases between them. Germline loops: CDR1 SGHDT, CDR2 YYEEEE. CDR3 sequence: CASSLGGDYGYTF. The CDR3 DNA reads TGTGCCAGCAGCTTGGGCGGGGACTATGGCTACACCTTC.

This clone was detected only once. The chain is built from TRBV7-3 and TRBJ2-1; TRBD2 matches 8 bases. This CDR3 has 15 amino acids. V gave up 6 bases and J gave up 4 bases; unmatched junction bases: 8. Germline assignment: CDR1 SGHTA and CDR2 FQGTGA. CDR3 nucleotides: TGTGCCAGCAGTCCAAAGCGGGAGTTATACAATGAGCAGTTCTTC. Translation: CASSPKRELYNEQFF.

The chain has TRBV10-3 and TRBJ1-6; perhaps TRBD1 as D (6 bases). V lost 7 bases and J 6 bases, leaving 10 bases between the germline ends. The length of the CDR3 is 13 residues. Germline V gene sequence: CDR1 ENHRY, CDR2 SYGVKD. CDR3 sequence (DNA): TGTGCCATCAACGCAGGGGTTAATTCACCCCTCCACTTT. It encodes CAINAGVNSPLHF.

The rearrangement joins TRBV3-1 (or the pseudogene TRBV3-2) to TRBJ1-1, with a possible D match to TRBD1 (5 bases). Germline V lookup: CDR1 LGHDT, CDR2 YNNKEL (reference sequence). The CDR3 is 13 amino acids. Trimming pared 3 bases from V and 5 bases from J, leaving 10 bases between. The DNA of the CDR3 is TGTGCCAGCAGCCATGGGGGAGGGACTGAAGCTTTCTTT. It translates to CASSHGGGTEAFF.

The chain employs TRBV29-1 and TRBJ1-2; 10 nucleotides match TRBD1. The CDR3 spans 13 residues. The trim removed 6 bases at V and 2 bases at J, leaving 3 bases unmatched. CDR1 and CDR2 from the germline V gene are SQVTM and ANQGSEA. CDR3 nucleotides: TGCAGCGTCCGACAGGGGGCCAACTATGGCTACACCTTC. Its translation: CSVRQGANYGYTF.

A single count supports this clone. This chain connects TRBV30 to TRBJ1-4; D gene uncertain. This CDR3 has 11 amino acids. V was clipped by 2 bases and J by 8 bases, with 6 bases between them. The germline CDR1 and CDR2 sequences are GTSNPN and SVGIG (reference sequence). CDR3 DNA: TGTGCCTGGAGTCTAACCGAAAAACTGTTTTTT. Translation: CAWSLTEKLFF.

The rearrangement joins TRBV19 to TRBJ1-5; D not certain. This CDR3 has 14 amino acids. Looked up from germline, CDR1 is LNHDA and CDR2 is SQIVND (reference sequence). Between the trimmed V and J ends, which lost 4 bases and 5 bases, there was a span of 12 bases. This CDR3 reads CASSTRGPHQPQHF. The CDR3 DNA follows: TGTGCCAGTAGTACGCGAGGGCCGCATCAGCCCCAGCATTTT.

This chain links TRBV7-8 with TRBJ2-2; maybe TRBD2 (6 bases). CDR1 is SGHVS, CDR2 FQNEAQ, per germline. Trimming took 4 bases from V and 5 from J, leaving 8 bases between them. The CDR3 spans 13 residues. DNA for the CDR3: TGTGCCAGCAGCTCGCGGGGAACCGGGGAGCTGTTTTTT. As protein: CASSSRGTGELFF.

The genes are TRBV2 and TRBJ1-1, with 7 bases aligning to TRBD1. In germline, CDR1 is SNHLY, CDR2 FYNNEI. The CDR3 runs 13 residues. The ends lost 9 bases at V and 1 base at J; junction bases unmatched: 5. As DNA, the CDR3 is TGTGCCAGTGGACAGGAGGGGAACACTGAAGCTTTCTTT. As protein: CASGQEGNTEAFF.